This T cell receptor beta chain was retrieved from a study of control samples from healthy donors and cancer patients. The V segment lost 8 bases and the J segment 2 bases; nucleotides outside the gene matches: 9. Germline V gene data show CDR1 as MNHEY and CDR2 as SVGAGI. The CDR3 is made up of 15 amino acids. The count of this clone is one. This table comes from immunoSEQ multiplex PCR, and its TCRdb copy is limited to in-frame clones, with some not included. The table shows 73,000 or so clones, with less than 90% occurring only once. This receptor was identified in a woman in her fifties or sixties in good health. The sample consisted of blood. The chain has TRBV6-5 and TRBJ2-7, with 10 positions matching TRBD2. CDR3 sequence: CASERKREGAYEQYF. The CDR3 DNA is TGTGCCAGCGAAAGAAAGCGGGAGGGGGCCTACGAGCAGTACTTC.